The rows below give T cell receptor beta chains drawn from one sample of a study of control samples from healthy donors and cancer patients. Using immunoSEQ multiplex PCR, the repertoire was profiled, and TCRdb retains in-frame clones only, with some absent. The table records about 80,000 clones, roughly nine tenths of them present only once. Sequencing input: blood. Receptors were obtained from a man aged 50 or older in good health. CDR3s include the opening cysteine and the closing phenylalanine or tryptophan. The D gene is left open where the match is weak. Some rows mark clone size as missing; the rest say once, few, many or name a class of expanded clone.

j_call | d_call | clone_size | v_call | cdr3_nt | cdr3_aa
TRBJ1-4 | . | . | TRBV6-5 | TGTGCCAGCAGTTACGTATCCTTCAGCAACCCAGAAAAACTGTTTTTT | CASSYVSFSNPEKLFF
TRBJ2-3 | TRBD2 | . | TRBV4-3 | TGCGCCAGCAGCCCCCGGGCAATTAGTAGCGGGGGGGCAGATACGCAGTATTTT | CASSPRAISSGGADTQYF
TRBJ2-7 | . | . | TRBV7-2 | TGTGCCAGCAGCTTAGGGGGGGAAGAGCAGTACTTC | CASSLGGEEQYF
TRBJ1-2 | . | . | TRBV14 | TGTGCCAGCAGCCTCCCCGGGCAGGGAAACTATGGCTACACCTTC | CASSLPGQGNYGYTF
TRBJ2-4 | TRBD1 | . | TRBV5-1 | TGCGCCAGCAGCTCCTCCGGGACAGAAAACATTCAGTACTTC | CASSSSGTENIQYF
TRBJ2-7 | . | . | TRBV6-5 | TGTGCCAGCGGTTACTACGAGCAGTACTTC | CASGYYEQYF
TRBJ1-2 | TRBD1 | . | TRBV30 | TGTGCCTGGAGTTTGGACAGGGGCTATGGCTACACCTTC | CAWSLDRGYGYTF
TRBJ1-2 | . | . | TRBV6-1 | TGTGCCAGCAGTGAACAAAGGGAATATGGCTACACCTTC | CASSEQREYGYTF
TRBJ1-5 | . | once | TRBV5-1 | TGCGCCAGCAGCTTGGATGGGGGGGGTCAGCCCCAGCATTTT | CASSLDGGGQPQHF
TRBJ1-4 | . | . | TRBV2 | TGTGCCATACAGGGCTTCGCTAATGAAAAACTGTTTTTT | CAIQGFANEKLFF
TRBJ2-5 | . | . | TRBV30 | TGTGCCTGGGACAGGCTCAGGGCCCAGTACTTC | CAWDRLRAQYF
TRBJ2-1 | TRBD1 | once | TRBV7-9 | TGTGCCAGCAGCTCATGGGACAGGGTGTCCAATGAGCAGTTCTTC | CASSSWDRVSNEQFF
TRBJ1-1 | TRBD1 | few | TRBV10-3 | TGTGCCATCAGCCGAGGGTATTCGGACAGGGAAGCTTTCTTT | CAISRGYSDREAFF
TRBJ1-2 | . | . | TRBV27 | TGTGCCAGCAGTTTATCTCGGACACTTGATGGCTACACCTTC | CASSLSRTLDGYTF
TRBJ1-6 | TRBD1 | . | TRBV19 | TGTGCCAGTAGTCGGGACAGTTATTCACCCCTCCACTTT | CASSRDSYSPLHF
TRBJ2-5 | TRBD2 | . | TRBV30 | TGTGCCTGGAACCCTTTAACTAGCGACCAAGAGACCCAGTACTTC | CAWNPLTSDQETQYF
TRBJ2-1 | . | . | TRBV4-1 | TGCGCCAGCAGCCAAGAAGACAGGCCCCGCTCCTTGGAGCAGTTCTTC | CASSQEDRPRSLEQFF
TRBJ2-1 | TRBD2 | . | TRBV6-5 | TGTGCCAGCAGTTCCCGACTAGCGGGTACTAATGAGCAGTTCTTC | CASSSRLAGTNEQFF
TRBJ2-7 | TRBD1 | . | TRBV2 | TGTGCCATTCTGGGGGAGCAAGGGACAGACTACGAGCAGTACTTC | CAILGEQGTDYEQYF
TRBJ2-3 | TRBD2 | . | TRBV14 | TGTGCCAGCAGCGAACTAGCGGGGGGGACAGATACGCAGTATTTT | CASSELAGGTDTQYF
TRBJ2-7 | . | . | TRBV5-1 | TGCGCCAGCAGCCCCACAGTGGGGGCCTACGAGCAGTACTTC | CASSPTVGAYEQYF
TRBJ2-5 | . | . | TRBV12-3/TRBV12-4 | TGTGCCAGCAACGGGGGCTACCAAGAGACCCAGTACTTC | CASNGGYQETQYF
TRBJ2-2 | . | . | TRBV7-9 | TGTGCCAGCAGCTACCACCCCGGGGAGCTGTTTTTT | CASSYHPGELFF
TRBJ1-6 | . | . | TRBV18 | TGTGCCAGCTCACCGGAGCCCCGCAATTCACCCCTCCACTTT | CASSPEPRNSPLHF
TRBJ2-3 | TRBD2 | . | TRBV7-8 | TGTGCCAGCAGCTTAAAAGGGCTAGCGGGGCAAGATACGCAGTATTTT | CASSLKGLAGQDTQYF
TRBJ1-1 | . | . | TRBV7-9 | TGTGCCAGCTTTGGGAAGAACACTGAAGCTTTCTTT | CASFGKNTEAFF
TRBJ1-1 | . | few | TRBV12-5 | TGTGCTAGTGGTCCCTCTATCCTTGTCGGTGAAGCTTTCTTT | CASGPSILVGEAFF
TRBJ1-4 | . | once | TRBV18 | TGTGCCAGCTCAGACCAAGGAGCCAGAAATGAAAAACTGTTTTTT | CASSDQGARNEKLFF
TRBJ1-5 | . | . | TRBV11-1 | TGTGCCAGCAGCTTAGATAGCAATCAGCCCCAGCATTTT | CASSLDSNQPQHF
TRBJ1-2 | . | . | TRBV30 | TGTGCCGGGGGGTTCGATGGCTACACCTTC | CAGGFDGYTF
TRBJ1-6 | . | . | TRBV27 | TGTGCCAGCAGTTACAGGGAGAATTCACCCCTCCACTTT | CASSYRENSPLHF
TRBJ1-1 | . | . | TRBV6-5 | TGTGCCAGCAACGAAGAACTCCGGGCGGGAACTGAAGCTTTCTTT | CASNEELRAGTEAFF
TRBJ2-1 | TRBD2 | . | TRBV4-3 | TGCGCCAGGAATCCGATCGCCACTAGCGGGGGTCGCGGGTCTGAGCAGTTCTTC | CARNPIATSGGRGSEQFF
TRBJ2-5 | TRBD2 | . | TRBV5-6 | TGTGCCAGCAGCTTACTAGCGGAGAGAGAGACCCAGTACTTC | CASSLLAERETQYF
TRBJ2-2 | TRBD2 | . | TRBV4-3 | TGCGCCAGCAGCCAAGACCTACTAGCGGGGTCGGCGAACACCGGGGAGCTGTTTTTT | CASSQDLLAGSANTGELFF
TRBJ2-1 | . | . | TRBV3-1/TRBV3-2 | TGTGCCAGCAGCCAACGCGGGGCGAGCTCCTACAATGAGCAGTTCTTC | CASSQRGASSYNEQFF
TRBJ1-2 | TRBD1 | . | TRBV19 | TGTGCCAGTAGTGCCCGACAGGGCCCTGGCTACACCTTC | CASSARQGPGYTF
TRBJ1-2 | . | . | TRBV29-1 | TGCAGCGTTGAAGTGTTGCCAGGACAGTCGAACTATGGCTACACCTTC | CSVEVLPGQSNYGYTF
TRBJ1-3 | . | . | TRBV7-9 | TGTGCCAGCAGCTTCTCAGAGAACACCATATATTTT | CASSFSENTIYF
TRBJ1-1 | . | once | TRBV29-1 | TGCATCACCTGGGACGGGAACACTGAAGCTTTCTTT | CITWDGNTEAFF
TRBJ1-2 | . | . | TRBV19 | TGTGCCAGTAGTATACCAGGGTTGGATCGGGGCTACACCTTC | CASSIPGLDRGYTF
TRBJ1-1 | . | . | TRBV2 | TGTGCCAGCAGTGAAGGGTTTCGGGCAGAAGCTTTCTTT | CASSEGFRAEAFF
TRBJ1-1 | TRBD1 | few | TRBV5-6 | TGTGCCAGCAGCTTGTTTGGGACAGGGCTGAACACTGAAGCTTTCTTT | CASSLFGTGLNTEAFF
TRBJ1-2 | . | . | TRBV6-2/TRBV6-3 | TGTGCCAGCAGTCCGGGCCAACGAGATGGCTACACCTTC | CASSPGQRDGYTF
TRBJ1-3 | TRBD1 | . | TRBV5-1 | TGCGCCAGCAGTCGCGGACAGGGTGGCTCTGGAAACACCATATATTTT | CASSRGQGGSGNTIYF
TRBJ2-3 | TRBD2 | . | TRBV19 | TGTGCCAGTAGTCAGCGGGGGGGCCTTCGCACAGATACGCAGTATTTT | CASSQRGGLRTDTQYF
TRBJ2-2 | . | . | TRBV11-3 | TGTGCCAGCAGCTTAGAGGTTGGCAAACATAACACCGGGGAGCTGTTTTTT | CASSLEVGKHNTGELFF
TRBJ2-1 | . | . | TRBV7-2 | TGTGCCAGCAGCTACCGAGGGGGAAAGACGTACAATGAGCAGTTCTTC | CASSYRGGKTYNEQFF
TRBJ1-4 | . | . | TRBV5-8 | TGTGCCAGCAGCTTCGGACAGATTAATGAAAAACTGTTTTTT | CASSFGQINEKLFF
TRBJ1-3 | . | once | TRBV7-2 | TGTGCCAGCAGCTTAGGAACAGGGGGAAACACCATATATTTT | CASSLGTGGNTIYF
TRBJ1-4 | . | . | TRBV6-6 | TGTGCCAGCAGGGGGGGGCAGCCAAATGAAAAACTGTTTTTT | CASRGGQPNEKLFF
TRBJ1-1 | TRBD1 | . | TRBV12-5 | TGTGCTAGTGGTTTGGCCCCGGGACAGATCACTGAAGCTTTCTTT | CASGLAPGQITEAFF
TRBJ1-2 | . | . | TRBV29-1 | TGCAGCGTTGCCGTGGGGGGGGAATATGGCTACACCTTC | CSVAVGGEYGYTF
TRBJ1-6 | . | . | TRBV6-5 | TGTGCCAGCAGACGGGACCACTATTCACCCCTCCACTTT | CASRRDHYSPLHF
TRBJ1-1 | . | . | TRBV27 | TGTGCCAGCAGTTTTAATACGAACACTGAAGCTTTCTTT | CASSFNTNTEAFF